This T cell receptor beta chain was recorded in a study of blood T cells in healthy people across ages. Primers used in a second PCR of about 7 to 11 cycles were a sample-barcoded 5' primer and a J-beta primer mix. TCRdb re-analysed the 5' RACE reads in MiXCR, keeping a single row per CDR3 protein. Among roughly 1,500,000 distinct CDR3 sequences listed, about 43% were seen once. The sequencing sample was made of blood. This clonotype was obtained from a woman under 30 in good health.

CDR3 nucleotide sequence: TGCGCCAGCGTACGGACGGGAGCTGACGAGCAGTACTTC. Amino acids: CASVRTGADEQYF. The chain carries TRBV10-2 and TRBJ2-5, with D perhaps TRBD2 (6 bases). With the DNA end fitting TRBJ2-7 better, the J assignment may be wrong. CDR1 WSHSY and CDR2 SAAADI come from the germline V gene. The CDR3 consists of 13 residues.